This TCR beta chain originates from a study of T-cell memory formation after mild COVID-19. This CDR3 has 12 amino acids. Per the germline V gene, CDR1 is DFQATT and CDR2 is SNEGSKA (reference sequence). Deletions cut 2 bases from V and 6 bases from J, with 10 bases between. Study observations and caveats: Contracting CD4+ clones lay largely in CM and EM, with CD8+ ones residing in EMRA. Contracting clones from day 15 to 85 had balanced CD4/CD8; later expanders favoured CD4+.

Judged by abundance, this clonotype is medium-sized. What it binds is not known. TCRdb recomputed calls from the 5' RACE reads with MiXCR, one row per CDR3 protein. The sample includes 5,000 or so distinct CDR3 sequences, under 25% seen only once; the top ten take under 2.5%. The sample taken for sequencing was PBMCs or a T cell subset sorted from them (not recorded which). The J gene is TRBJ1-2, the V gene TRBV20-1; D not certain. This receptor was identified in an adult who had mild COVID-19 (a few samples of this study predate the infection). Cell type and time point are not known. CDR3 nucleotide sequence: TGCAGTGCTAGAACCCCTCCCGATGGCTACACCTTC. Translating it yields CSARTPPDGYTF.